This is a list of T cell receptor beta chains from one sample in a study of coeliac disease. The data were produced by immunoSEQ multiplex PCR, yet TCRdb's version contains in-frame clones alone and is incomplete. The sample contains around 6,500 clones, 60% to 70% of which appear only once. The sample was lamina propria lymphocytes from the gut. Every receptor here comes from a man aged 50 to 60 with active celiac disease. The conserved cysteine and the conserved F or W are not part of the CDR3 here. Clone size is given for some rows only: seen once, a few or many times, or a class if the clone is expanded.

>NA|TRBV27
ASSRDSYNEQF
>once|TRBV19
ASSLIPDMNTEAF
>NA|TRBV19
ASSKLTSGSYNEQF
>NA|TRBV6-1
ASNFNSENTGELF
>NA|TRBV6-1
ASIRHHAQDTQY
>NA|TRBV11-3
ASSLEEIGGRDLLTQY
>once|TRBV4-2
ASSQVDASQSYEQY
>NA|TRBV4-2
ASSLSLSEETQY
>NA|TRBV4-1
ASSFQVLTEAF
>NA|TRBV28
ASSDSSGGTDTQY
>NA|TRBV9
ASSLHPAGGPNEQF
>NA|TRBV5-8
ASSSRLRTEAF
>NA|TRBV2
ASSSSGTEYGYT
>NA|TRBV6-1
ASTADSIGGYT
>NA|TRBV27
ASTLLSRQASTDTQY
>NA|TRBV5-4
ASSRDSPYGYT
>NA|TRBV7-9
ASSLVGEEQF
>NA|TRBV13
ASSLGQIEAF
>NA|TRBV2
ARRTGAEAF
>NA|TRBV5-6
ASSPMTGSGETQY
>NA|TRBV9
ASSDDPGGPNEKLF
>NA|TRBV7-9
ASSLGFTRTGKKEKLF
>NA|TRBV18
ASSPRGQGAYGYT